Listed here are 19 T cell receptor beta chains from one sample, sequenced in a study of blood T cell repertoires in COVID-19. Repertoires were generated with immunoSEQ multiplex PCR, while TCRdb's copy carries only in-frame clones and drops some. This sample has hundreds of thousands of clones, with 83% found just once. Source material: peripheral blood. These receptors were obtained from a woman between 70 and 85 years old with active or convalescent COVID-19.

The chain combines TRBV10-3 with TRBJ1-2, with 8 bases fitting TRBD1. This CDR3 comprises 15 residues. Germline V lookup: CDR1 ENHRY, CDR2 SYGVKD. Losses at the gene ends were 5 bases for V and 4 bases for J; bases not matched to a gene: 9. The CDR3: CAISLGQGLGYGYTF. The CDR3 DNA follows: TGTGCCATCAGTTTAGGACAGGGCTTAGGCTATGGCTACACCTTC.

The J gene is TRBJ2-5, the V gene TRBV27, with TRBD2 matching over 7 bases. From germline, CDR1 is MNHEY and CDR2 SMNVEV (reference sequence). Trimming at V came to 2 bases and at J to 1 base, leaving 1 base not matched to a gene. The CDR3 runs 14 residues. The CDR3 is CASSLLAAQETQYF. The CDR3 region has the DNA TGTGCCAGCAGTTTACTAGCGGCCCAAGAGACCCAGTACTTC.

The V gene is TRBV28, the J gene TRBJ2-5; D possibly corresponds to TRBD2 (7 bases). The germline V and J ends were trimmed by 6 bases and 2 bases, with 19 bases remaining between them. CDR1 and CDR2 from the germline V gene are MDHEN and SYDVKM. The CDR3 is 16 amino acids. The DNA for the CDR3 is TGTGCCAGCAGATCCCCGGGGGGCGCAGGGCAAGAGACCCAGTACTTC. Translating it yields CASRSPGGAGQETQYF. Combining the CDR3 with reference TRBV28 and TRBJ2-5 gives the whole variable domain DVKVTQSSRYLVKRTGEKVFLECVQDMDHENMFWYRQDPGLGLRLIYFSYDVKMKEKGDIPEGYSVSREKKERFSLILESASTNQTSMYLCASRSPGGAGQETQYFGPGTRLLVL.

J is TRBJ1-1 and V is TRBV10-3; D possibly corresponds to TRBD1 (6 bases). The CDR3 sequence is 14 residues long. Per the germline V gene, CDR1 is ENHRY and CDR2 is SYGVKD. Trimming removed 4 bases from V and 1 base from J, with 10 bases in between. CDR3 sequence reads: CAISVFRGNTEAFF. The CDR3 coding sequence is TGTGCCATCAGTGTCTTCAGGGGGAACACTGAAGCTTTCTTT.

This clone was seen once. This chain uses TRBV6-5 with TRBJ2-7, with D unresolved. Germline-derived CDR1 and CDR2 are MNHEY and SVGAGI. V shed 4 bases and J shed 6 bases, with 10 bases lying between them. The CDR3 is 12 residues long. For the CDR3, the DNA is TGTGCCAGCAGTTCACTACGAGGCGAGCAGTACTTC. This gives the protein CASSSLRGEQYF.

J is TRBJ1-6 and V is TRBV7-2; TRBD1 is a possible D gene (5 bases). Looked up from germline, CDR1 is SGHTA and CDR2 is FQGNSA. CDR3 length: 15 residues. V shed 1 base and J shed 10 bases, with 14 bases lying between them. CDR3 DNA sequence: TGTGCCAGCAGCTTAGACCCAGGGATAACCTCACCCCTCCACTTT. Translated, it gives CASSLDPGITSPLHF.

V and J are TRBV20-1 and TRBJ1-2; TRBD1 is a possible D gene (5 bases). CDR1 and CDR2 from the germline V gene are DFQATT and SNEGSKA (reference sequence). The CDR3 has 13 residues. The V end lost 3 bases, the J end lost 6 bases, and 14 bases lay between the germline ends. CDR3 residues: CSASYRQYDGYTF. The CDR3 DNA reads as TGCAGTGCTAGTTACAGGCAGTACGATGGCTACACCTTC.

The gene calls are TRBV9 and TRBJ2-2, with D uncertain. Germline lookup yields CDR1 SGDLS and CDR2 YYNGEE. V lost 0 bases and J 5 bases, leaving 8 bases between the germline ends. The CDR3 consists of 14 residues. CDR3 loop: CASSVVPQTGELFF. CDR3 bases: TGTGCCAGCAGCGTAGTACCTCAGACCGGGGAGCTGTTTTTT.

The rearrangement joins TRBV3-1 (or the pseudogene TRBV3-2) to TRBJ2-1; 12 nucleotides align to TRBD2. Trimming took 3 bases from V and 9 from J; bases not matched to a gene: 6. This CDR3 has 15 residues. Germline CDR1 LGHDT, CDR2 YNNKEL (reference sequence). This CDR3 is CASSHLAGGPGEQFF. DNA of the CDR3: TGTGCCAGCAGCCATCTAGCGGGAGGGCCAGGTGAGCAGTTCTTC.

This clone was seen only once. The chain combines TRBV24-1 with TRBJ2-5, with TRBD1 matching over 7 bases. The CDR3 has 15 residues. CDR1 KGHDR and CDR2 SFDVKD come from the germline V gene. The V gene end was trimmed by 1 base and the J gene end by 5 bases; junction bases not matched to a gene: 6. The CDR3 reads CATSDLQGSGETQYF. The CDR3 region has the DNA TGTGCCACCAGTGATTTACAGGGGTCCGGGGAGACCCAGTACTTC.

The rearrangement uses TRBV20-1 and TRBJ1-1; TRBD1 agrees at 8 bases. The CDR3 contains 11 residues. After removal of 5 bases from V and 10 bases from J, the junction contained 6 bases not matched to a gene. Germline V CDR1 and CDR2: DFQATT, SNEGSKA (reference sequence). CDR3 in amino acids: CSASSGTGAFF. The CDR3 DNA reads TGCAGTGCTTCTTCCGGGACAGGAGCTTTCTTT.

CDR3 bases: TGTGCCAGCAGTGAGGAGCGGAACACCGGGGAGCTGTTTTTT. It encodes CASSEERNTGELFF. The V call is TRBV7-9, the J call TRBJ2-2; no firm D call. CDR3 length: 14 residues. CDR1 and CDR2 (germline): SEHNR, FQNEAQ (reference sequence). V lost 6 bases to trimming and J lost 1 base, with 9 bases between them.

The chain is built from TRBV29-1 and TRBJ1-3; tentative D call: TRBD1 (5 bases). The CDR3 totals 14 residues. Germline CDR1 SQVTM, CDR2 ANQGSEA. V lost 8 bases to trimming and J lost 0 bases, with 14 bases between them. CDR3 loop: CSSQTVSSGNTIYF. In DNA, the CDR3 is TGCAGCTCTCAGACAGTTAGCTCTGGAAACACCATATATTTT.

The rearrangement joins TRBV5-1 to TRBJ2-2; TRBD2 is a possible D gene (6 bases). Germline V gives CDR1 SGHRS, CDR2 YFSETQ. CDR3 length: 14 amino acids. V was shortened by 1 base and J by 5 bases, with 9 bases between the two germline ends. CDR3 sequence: CASSLQGRTGELFF. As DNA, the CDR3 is TGCGCCAGCAGCTTGCAAGGGAGGACCGGGGAGCTGTTTTTT.

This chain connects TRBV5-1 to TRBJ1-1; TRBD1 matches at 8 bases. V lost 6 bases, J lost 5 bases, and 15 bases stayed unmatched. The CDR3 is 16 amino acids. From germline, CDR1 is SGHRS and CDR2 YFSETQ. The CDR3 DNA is TGCGCCAGCAAGGTAGGAGACAGGGGAGTAGGGACTGAAGCTTTCTTT. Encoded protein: CASKVGDRGVGTEAFF.

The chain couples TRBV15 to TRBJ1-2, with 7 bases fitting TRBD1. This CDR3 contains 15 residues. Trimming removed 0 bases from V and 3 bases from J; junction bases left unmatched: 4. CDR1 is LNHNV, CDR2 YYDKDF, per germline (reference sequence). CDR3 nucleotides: TGTGCCACCAGCAGAGATCGAACAGGGGACTATGGCTACACCTTC. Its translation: CATSRDRTGDYGYTF.

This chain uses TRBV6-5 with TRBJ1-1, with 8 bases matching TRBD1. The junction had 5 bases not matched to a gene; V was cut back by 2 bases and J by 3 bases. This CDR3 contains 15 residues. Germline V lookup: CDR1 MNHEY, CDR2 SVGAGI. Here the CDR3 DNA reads TGTGCCAGCAGTTACCGGACAGGGCGGGACACTGAAGCTTTCTTT. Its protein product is CASSYRTGRDTEAFF.

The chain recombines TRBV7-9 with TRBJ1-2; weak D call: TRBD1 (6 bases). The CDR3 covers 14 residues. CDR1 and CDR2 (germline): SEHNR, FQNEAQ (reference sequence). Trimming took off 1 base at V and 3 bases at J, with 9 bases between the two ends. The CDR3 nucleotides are TGTGCCAGCAGCTTAGGCGCAGGGGACTATGGCTACACCTTC. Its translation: CASSLGAGDYGYTF.

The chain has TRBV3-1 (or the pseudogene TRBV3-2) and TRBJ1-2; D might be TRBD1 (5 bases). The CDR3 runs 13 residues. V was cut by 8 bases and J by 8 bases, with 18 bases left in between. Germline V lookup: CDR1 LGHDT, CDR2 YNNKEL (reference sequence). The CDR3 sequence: CASSTWGGEGYTF. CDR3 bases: TGTGCCAGCTCCACCTGGGGGGGTGAGGGCTACACCTTC.